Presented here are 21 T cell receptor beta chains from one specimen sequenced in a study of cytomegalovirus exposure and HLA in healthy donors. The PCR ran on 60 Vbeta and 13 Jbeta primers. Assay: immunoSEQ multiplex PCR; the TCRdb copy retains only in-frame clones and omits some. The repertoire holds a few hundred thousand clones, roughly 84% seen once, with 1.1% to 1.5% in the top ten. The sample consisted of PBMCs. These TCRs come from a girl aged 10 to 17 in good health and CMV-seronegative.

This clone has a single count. CDR3 bases: TGTGCCAGCAGTTACGACTGGGTTGGGGGCATTTCACCCCTCCACTTT. Encoded protein: CASSYDWVGGISPLHF. V and J are TRBV6-5 and TRBJ1-6, with D possibly being TRBD1 (6 bases). The CDR3 runs to 16 residues. The V gene lost 2 bases and the J gene lost 9 bases, with 17 bases spanning the gap. Germline V gives CDR1 MNHEY, CDR2 SVGAGI.

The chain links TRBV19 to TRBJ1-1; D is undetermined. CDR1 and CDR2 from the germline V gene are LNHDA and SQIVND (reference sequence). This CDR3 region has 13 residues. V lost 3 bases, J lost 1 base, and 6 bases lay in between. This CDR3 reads CASSMRENTEAFF. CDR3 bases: TGTGCCAGTAGTATGCGAGAGAACACTGAAGCTTTCTTT.

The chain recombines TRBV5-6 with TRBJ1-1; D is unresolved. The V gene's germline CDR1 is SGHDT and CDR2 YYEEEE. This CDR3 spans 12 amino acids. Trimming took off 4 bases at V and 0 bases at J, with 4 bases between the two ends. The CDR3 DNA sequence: TGTGCCAGCAGCACACTGAACACTGAAGCTTTCTTT. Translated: CASSTLNTEAFF.

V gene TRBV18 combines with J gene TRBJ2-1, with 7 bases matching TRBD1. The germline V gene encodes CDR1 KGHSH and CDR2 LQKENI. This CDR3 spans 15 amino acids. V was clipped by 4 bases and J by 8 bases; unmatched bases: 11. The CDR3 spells CASSQGPSQGDEQFF. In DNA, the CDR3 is TGTGCCAGCTCACAGGGACCATCGCAGGGGGATGAGCAGTTCTTC. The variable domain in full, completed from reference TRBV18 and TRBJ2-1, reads NAGVMQNPRHLVRRRGQEARLRCSPMKGHSHVYWYRQLPEEGLKFMVYLQKENIIDESGMPKERFSAEFPKEGPSILRIQQVVRGDSAAYFCASSQGPSQGDEQFFGPGTRLTVL.

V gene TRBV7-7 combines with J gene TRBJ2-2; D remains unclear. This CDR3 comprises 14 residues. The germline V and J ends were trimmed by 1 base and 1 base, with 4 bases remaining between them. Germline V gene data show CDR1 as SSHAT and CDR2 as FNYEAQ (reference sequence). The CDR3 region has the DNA TGTGCCAGCAGCTTAGAACAGAACACCGGGGAGCTGTTTTTT. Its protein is CASSLEQNTGELFF.

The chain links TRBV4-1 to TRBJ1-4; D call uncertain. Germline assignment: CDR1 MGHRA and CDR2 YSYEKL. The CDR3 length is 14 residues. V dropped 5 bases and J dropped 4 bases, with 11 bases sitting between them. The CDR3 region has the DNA TGCGCCAGCAGCTCGGTACGGGGTAATGAAAAACTGTTTTTT. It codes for CASSSVRGNEKLFF.

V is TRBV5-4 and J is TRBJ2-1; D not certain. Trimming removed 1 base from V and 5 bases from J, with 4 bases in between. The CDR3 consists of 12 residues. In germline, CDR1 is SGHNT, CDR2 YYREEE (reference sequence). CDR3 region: CASSLSNNEQFF. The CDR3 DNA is TGTGCCAGCAGCTTGTCCAACAATGAGCAGTTCTTC.

CDR3 protein: CASRTQTGRSDSNQPQHF. CDR3 in DNA: TGCGCCAGCAGGACCCAGACAGGCCGATCTGATAGCAATCAGCCCCAGCATTTT. The chain uses TRBV5-1 and TRBJ1-5, with a possible D match to TRBD1 (6 bases). Germline V lookup: CDR1 SGHRS, CDR2 YFSETQ. The V end was cut by 5 bases, the J end by 0 bases, with 21 bases between. There are 18 residues in the CDR3.

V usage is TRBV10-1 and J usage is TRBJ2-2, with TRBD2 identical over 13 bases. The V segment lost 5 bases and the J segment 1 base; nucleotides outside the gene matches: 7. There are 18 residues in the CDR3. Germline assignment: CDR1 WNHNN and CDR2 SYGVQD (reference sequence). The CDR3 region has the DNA TGCGCCAGCAGTACCGGGACTAGCGGGGAGGGGAACACCGGGGAGCTGTTTTTT. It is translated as CASSTGTSGEGNTGELFF.

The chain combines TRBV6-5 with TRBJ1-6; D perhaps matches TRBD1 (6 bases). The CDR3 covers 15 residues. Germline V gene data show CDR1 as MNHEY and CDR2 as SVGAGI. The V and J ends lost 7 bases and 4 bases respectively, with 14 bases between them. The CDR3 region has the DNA TGTGCCAGCACTCCCCTAGGGACATATAATTCACCCCTCCACTTT. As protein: CASTPLGTYNSPLHF.

CDR3: CASSPGQGIDPYYGYTF. The CDR3 DNA sequence: TGTGCCAGCAGCCCGGGACAGGGAATAGATCCCTATTATGGCTACACCTTC. The J gene is TRBJ1-2, the V gene TRBV5-6; 9 bases agree with TRBD1. Germline V CDR1 and CDR2: SGHDT, YYEEEE. V lost 4 bases and J lost 5; bases outside the gene matches: 15. This CDR3 region has 17 residues.

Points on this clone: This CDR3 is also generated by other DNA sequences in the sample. Here the CDR3 DNA reads TGTGCCAGCAGCGTAGCTCCTAGCACAGATACGCAGTATTTT. Protein sequence: CASSVAPSTDTQYF. This chain links TRBV9 with TRBJ2-3; D not certain. The CDR3 has 14 amino acids. The V and J ends lost 0 bases and 0 bases respectively, with 5 bases between them. Germline-derived CDR1 and CDR2 are SGDLS and YYNGEE.

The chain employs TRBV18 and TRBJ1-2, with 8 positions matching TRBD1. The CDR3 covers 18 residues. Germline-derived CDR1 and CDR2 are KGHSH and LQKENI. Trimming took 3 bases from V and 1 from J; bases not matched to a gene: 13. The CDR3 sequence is CASSPTRTGKDNNYGYTF. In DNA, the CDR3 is TGTGCCAGCTCACCTACCCGGACAGGGAAGGACAATAACTATGGCTACACCTTC.

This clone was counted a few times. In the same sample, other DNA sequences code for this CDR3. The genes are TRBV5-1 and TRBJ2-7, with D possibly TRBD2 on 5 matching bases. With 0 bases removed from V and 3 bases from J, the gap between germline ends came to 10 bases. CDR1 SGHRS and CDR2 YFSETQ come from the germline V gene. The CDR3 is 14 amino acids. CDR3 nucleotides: TGCGCCAGCAGCTTGGTGGCGGGCGGCTACGAGCAGTACTTC. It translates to CASSLVAGGYEQYF. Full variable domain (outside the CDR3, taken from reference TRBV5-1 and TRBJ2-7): KAGVTQTPRYLIKTRGQQVTLSCSPISGHRSVSWYQQTPGQGLQFLFEYFSETQRNKGNFPGRFSGRQFSNSRSEMNVSTLELGDSALYLCASSLVAGGYEQYFGPGTRLTVT.

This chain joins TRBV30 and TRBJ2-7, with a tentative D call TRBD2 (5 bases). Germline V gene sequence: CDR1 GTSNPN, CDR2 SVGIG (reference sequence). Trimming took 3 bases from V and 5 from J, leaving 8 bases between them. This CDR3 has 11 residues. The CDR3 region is CAWRGRHEQYF. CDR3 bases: TGTGCCTGGAGGGGGAGACACGAGCAGTACTTC.

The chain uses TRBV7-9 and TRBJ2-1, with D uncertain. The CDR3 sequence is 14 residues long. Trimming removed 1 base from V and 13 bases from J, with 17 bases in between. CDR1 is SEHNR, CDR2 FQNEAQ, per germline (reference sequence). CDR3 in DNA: TGTGCCAGCAGCTTAGAGGCGGCTTATACTGTCCAGTTCTTC. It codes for CASSLEAAYTVQFF.

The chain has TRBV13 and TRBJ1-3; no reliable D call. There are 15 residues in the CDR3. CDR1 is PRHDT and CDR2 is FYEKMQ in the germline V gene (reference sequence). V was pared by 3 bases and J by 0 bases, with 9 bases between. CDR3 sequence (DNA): TGTGCCAGCAGCTTTGAGGGTATCTCTGGAAACACCATATATTTT. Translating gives CASSFEGISGNTIYF.

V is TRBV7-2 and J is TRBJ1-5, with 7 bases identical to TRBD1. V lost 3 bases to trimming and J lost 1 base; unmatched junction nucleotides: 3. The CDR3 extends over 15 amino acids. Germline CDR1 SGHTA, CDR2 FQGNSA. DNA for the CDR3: TGTGCCAGCAGCTTTTCAGGGGGGAGCAATCAGCCCCAGCATTTT. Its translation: CASSFSGGSNQPQHF.

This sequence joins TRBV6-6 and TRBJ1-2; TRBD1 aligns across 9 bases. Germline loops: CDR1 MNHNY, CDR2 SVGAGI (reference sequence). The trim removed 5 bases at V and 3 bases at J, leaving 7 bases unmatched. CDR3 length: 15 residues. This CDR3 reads CASSRPTGGHYGYTF. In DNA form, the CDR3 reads TGTGCCAGCAGTCGACCGACAGGGGGACACTATGGCTACACCTTC.

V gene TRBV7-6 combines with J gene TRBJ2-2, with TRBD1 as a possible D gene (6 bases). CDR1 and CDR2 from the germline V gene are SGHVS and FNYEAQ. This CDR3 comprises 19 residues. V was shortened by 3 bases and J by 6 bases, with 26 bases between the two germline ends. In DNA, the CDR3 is TGTGCCAGCAGCTTTCCGGCTCAGGGTTCCCAGGGGTTGCCCGGGGAGCTGTTTTTT. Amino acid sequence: CASSFPAQGSQGLPGELFF.

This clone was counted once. Here the CDR3 reads CASSLGGAQGANVLTF. DNA for the CDR3: TGCGCCAGCTCCCTAGGGGGGGCGCAGGGGGCCAACGTCCTGACTTTC. The chain links TRBV5-1 to TRBJ2-6, with D possibly being TRBD2 (7 bases). V lost 7 bases and J lost 4, with 18 bases in between. In germline, CDR1 is SGHRS, CDR2 YFSETQ. This CDR3 has 16 amino acids.